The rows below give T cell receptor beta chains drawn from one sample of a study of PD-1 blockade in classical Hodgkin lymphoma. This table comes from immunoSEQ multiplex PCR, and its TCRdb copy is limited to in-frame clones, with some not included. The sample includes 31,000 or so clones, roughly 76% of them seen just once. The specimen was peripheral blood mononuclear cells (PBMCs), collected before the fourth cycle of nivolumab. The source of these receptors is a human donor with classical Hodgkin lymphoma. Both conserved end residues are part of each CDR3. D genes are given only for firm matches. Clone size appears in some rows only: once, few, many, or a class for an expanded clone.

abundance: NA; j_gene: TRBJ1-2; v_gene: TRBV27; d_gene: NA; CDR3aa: CASSLSTNYGYTF; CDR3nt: TGTGCCAGCAGCTTATCCACCAACTATGGCTACACCTTC
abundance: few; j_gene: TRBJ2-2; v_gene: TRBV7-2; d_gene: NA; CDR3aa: CASSLGLTAVRELFF; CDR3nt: TGTGCCAGCAGCTTAGGACTGACGGCCGTAAGGGAGCTGTTTTTT
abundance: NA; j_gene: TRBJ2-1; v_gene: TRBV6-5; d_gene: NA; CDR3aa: CASRDRLYNEQFF; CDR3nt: TGTGCCAGCCGAGACAGGCTCTACAATGAGCAGTTCTTC
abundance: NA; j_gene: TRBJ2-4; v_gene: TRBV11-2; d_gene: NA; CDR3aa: CASSLGHRDIQYF; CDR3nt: TGTGCCAGCAGCTTGGGACATCGAGACATTCAGTACTTC
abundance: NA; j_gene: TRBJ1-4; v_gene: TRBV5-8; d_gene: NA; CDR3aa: CASSTGRGTSNEKLFF; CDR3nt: TGTGCCAGCAGCACGGGACGGGGTACTTCTAATGAAAAACTGTTTTTT
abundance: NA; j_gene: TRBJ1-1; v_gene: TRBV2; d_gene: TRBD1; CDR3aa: CASSEATGFGEAFF; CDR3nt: TGTGCCAGCAGTGAAGCGACAGGGTTTGGTGAAGCTTTCTTT
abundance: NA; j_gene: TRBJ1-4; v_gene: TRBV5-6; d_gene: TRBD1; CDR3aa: CASSLRTGGIEKLFF; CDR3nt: TGTGCCAGCAGCTTAAGAACAGGGGGGATCGAAAAACTGTTTTTT
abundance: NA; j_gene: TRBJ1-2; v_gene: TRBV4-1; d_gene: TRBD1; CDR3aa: CASSQTGTDYGYTF; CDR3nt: TGTGCCAGCAGCCAGACCGGGACAGATTATGGCTACACCTTC
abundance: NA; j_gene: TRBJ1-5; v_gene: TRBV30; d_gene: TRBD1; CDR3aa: CAWKKGTGNQPQHF; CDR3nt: TGTGCCTGGAAGAAGGGGACAGGGAATCAGCCCCAGCATTTT
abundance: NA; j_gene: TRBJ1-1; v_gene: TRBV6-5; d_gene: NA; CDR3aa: CASSYRSTEAFF; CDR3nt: TGTGCCAGCAGTTACAGGAGCACTGAAGCTTTCTTT
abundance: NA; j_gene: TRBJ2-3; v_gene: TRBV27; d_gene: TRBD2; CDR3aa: CASRGDGGLAGPDTQYF; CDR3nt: TGTGCCAGCAGGGGGGATGGGGGACTAGCGGGACCAGATACGCAGTATTTT
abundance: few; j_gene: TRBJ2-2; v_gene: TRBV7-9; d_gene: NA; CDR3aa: CASTHLRGANTGELFF; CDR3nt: TGTGCCAGCACCCATCTGCGGGGCGCGAACACCGGGGAGCTGTTTTTT
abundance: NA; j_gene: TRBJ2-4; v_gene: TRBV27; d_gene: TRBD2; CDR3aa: CASSWSGTQNIQYF; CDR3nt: TGTGCCAGCAGTTGGAGCGGGACCCAAAACATTCAGTACTTC
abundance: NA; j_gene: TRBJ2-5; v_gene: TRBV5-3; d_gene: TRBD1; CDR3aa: CASPHRGRETQYF; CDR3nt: TGTGCCAGCCCTCACAGGGGACGAGAGACCCAGTACTTC
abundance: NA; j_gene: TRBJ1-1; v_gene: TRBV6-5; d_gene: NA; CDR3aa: CASTPSFETTEAFF; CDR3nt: TGTGCCAGCACGCCCTCTTTTGAGACTACTGAAGCTTTCTTT
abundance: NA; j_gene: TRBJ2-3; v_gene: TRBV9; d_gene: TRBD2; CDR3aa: CASSEGLAGVDTQYF; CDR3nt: TGTGCCAGCAGCGAAGGACTAGCGGGAGTAGATACGCAGTATTTT
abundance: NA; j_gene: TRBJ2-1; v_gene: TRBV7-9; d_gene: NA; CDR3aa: CASIPFDGSSYNEQFF; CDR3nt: TGTGCCAGCATCCCTTTCGACGGGAGCTCCTACAATGAGCAGTTCTTC
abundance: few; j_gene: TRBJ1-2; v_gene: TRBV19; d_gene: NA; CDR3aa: CASSSYGYTF; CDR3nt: TGTGCCAGTAGTTCCTATGGCTACACCTTC
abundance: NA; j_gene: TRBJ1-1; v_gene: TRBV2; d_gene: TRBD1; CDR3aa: CASNVRQGPEVFF; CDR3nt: TGTGCCAGCAATGTAAGACAGGGCCCTGAAGTTTTCTTT
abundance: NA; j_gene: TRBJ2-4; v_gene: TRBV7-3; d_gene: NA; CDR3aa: CASSLGGGIQYF; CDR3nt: TGTGCCAGCAGCTTAGGAGGGGGCATTCAGTACTTC
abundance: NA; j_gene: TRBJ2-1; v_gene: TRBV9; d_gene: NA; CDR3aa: CASSVGQNYNEQFF; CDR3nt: TGTGCCAGCAGCGTAGGACAGAACTACAATGAGCAGTTCTTC
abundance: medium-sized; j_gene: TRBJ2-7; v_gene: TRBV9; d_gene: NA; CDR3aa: CASSVGQGEAYEQYF; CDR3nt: TGTGCCAGCAGCGTAGGGCAGGGCGAGGCCTACGAGCAGTACTTC
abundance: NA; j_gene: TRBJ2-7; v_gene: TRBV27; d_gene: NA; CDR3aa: CASSLSWTEYEQYF; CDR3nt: TGTGCCAGCAGTTTATCCTGGACAGAGTACGAGCAGTACTTC
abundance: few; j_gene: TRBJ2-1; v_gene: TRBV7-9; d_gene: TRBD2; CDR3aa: CASSTQTSPNEQFF; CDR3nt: TGTGCCAGCAGCACGCAGACTAGCCCAAATGAGCAGTTCTTC
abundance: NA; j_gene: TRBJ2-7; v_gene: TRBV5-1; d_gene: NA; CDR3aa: CASSLRTYEQYF; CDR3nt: TGCGCCAGCAGCTTGCGGACCTACGAGCAGTACTTC
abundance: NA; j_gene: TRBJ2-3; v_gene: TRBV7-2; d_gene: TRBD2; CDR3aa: CASSLTSGGVTNTQYF; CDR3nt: TGTGCCAGCAGCTTAACTAGCGGGGGGGTCACTAATACGCAGTATTTT
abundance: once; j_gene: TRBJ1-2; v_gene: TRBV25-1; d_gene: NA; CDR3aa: CASSFRGRVGGYTF; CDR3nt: TGTGCCAGCAGTTTCCGAGGGAGGGTTGGAGGCTACACCTTC
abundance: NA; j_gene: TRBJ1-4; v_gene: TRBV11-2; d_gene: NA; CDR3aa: CASSLTDRSLKLFF; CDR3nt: TGTGCCAGCAGCTTAACCGACAGGAGTCTTAAACTGTTTTTT
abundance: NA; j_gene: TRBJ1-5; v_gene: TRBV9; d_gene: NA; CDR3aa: CASSDSGSNQPQHF; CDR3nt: TGTGCCAGCAGCGACTCAGGAAGCAATCAGCCCCAGCATTTT
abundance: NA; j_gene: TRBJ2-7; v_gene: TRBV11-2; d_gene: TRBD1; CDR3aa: CASSSTRQGPYEQYF; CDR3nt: TGTGCCAGCAGCTCAACCCGACAGGGCCCCTACGAGCAGTACTTC
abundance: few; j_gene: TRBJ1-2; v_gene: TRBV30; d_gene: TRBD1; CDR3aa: CAWSPGGQAGYGYTF; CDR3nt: TGTGCCTGGAGTCCGGGGGGACAGGCGGGGTATGGCTACACCTTC
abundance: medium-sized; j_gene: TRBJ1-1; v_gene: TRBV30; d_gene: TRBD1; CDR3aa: CAWSVGRGEAFF; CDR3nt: TGTGCCTGGAGTGTAGGCAGGGGGGAAGCTTTCTTT
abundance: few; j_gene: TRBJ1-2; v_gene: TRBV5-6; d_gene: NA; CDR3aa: CASRRQGGYTF; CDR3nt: TGTGCCAGCAGAAGACAAGGCGGCTACACCTTC
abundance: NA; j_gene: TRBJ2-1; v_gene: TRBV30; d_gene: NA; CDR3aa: CAWSVGGVDNEQFF; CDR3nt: TGTGCCTGGAGCGTAGGGGGAGTCGACAATGAGCAGTTCTTC
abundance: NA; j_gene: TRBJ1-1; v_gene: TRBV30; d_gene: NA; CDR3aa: CAWSLGVTEAFF; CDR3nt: TGTGCCTGGAGTCTAGGGGTGACTGAAGCTTTCTTT
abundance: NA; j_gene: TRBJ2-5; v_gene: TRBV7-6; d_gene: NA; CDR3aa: CASSLRSEQETQYF; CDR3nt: TGTGCCAGCAGCTTAAGGTCCGAACAAGAGACCCAGTACTTC
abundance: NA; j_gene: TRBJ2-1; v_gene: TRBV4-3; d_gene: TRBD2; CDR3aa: CASSREEYNEQFF; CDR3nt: TGCGCCAGCAGTCGGGAGGAGTACAATGAGCAGTTCTTC
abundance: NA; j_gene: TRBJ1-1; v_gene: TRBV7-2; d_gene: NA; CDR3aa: CASSPDTGDAFF; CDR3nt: TGTGCCAGCAGCCCAGACACGGGCGATGCTTTCTTT
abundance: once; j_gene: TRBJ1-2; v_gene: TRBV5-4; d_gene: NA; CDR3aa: CASSLDSGSYGYTF; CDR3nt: TGTGCCAGCAGCTTGGATTCAGGGAGCTATGGCTACACCTTC
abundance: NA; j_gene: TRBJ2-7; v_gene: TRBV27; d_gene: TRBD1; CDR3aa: CASSSLAGTGTGEQYF; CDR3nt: TGTGCCAGCAGTTCACTAGCCGGGACAGGGACGGGGGAGCAGTACTTC